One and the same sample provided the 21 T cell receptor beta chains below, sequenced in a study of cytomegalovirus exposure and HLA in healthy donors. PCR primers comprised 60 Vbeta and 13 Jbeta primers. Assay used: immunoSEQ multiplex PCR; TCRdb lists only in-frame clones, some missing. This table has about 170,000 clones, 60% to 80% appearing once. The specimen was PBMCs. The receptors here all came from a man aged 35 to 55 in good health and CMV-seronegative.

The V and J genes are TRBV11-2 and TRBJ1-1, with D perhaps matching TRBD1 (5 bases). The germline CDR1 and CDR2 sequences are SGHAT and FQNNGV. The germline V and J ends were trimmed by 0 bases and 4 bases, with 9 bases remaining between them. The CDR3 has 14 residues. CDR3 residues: CASSLELRATEAFF. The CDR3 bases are TGTGCCAGCAGCTTAGAGCTCAGGGCCACTGAAGCTTTCTTT.

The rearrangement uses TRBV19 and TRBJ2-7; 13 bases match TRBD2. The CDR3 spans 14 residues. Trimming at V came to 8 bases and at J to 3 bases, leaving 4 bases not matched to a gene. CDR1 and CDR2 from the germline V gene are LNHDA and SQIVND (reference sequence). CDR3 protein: CASATSGGDYEQYF. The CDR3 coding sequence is TGTGCCAGTGCAACTAGCGGGGGGGACTACGAGCAGTACTTC.

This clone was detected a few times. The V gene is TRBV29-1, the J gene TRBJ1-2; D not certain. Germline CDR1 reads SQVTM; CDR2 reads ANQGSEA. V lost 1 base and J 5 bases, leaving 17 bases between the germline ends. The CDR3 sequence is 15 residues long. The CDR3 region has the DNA TGCAGCGTTGAAGGTGGCGGGCCCGAGGTATATGGCTACACCTTC. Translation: CSVEGGGPEVYGYTF.

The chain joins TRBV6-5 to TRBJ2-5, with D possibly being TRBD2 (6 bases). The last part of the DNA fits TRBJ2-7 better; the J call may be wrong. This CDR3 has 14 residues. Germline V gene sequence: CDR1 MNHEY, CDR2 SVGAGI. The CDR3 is CASSYSREGYEQYF. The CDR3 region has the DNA TGTGCCAGCAGTTACTCGCGGGAAGGGTACGAGCAGTACTTC.

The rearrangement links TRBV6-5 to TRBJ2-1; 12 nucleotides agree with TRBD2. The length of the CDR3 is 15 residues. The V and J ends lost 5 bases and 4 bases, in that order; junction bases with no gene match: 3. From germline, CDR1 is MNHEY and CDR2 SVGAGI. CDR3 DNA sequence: TGTGCCAGCAGTCAGACTAGCGGGGGTTACAATGAGCAGTTCTTC. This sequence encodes CASSQTSGGYNEQFF.

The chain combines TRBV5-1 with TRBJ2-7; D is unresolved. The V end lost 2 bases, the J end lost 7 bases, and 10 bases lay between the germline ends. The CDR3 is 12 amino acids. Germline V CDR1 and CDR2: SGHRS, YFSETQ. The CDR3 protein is CASSFSGLEQYF. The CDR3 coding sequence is TGCGCCAGCAGCTTTAGTGGGCTTGAGCAGTACTTC.

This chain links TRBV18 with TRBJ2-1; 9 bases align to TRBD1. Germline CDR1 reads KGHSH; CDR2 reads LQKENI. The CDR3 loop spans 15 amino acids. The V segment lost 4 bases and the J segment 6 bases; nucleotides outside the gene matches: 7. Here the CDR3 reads CASSRLQGAVNEQFF. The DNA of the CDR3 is TGTGCCAGCTCACGACTACAGGGGGCGGTCAATGAGCAGTTCTTC.

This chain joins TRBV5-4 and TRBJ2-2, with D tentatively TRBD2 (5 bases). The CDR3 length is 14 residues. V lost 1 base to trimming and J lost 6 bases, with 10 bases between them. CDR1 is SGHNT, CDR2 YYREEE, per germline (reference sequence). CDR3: CASSLFGVPGELFF. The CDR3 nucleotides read TGTGCCAGCAGCTTGTTCGGGGTACCCGGGGAGCTGTTTTTT.

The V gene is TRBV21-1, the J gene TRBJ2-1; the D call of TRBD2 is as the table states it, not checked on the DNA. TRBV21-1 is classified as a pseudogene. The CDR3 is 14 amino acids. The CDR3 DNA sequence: TGTGCCAGCAGCAATCAGGCGGGTGAGGGTGAGCAGTTCTTC. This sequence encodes CASSNQAGEGEQFF.

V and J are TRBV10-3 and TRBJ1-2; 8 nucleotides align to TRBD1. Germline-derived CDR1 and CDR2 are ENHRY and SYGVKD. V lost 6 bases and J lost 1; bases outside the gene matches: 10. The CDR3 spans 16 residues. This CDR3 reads CAIRDPGTGSNYGYTF. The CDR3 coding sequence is TGTGCCATCAGGGACCCCGGGACAGGAAGTAACTATGGCTACACCTTC.

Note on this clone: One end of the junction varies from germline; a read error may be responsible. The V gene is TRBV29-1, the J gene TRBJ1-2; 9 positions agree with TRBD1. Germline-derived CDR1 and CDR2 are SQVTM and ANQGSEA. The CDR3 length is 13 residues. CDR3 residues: CSVKDRGNYGYTF. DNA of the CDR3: TGCAGCGTTAAAGACAGGGGGAATTATGGCTACACCTTC.

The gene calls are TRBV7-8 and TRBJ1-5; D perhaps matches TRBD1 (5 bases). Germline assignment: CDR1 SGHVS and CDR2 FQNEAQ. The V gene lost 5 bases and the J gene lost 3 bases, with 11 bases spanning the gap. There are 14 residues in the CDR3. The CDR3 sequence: CASSLKGANQPQHF. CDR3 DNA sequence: TGTGCCAGCAGCCTGAAAGGGGCCAATCAGCCCCAGCATTTT.

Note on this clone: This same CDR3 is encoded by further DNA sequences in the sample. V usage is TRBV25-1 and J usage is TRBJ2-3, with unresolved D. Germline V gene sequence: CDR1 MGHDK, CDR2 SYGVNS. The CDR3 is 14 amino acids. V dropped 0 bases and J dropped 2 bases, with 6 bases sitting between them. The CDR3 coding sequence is TGTGCCAGCAGTGAATATAGCCTCACAGATACGCAGTATTTT. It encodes CASSEYSLTDTQYF.

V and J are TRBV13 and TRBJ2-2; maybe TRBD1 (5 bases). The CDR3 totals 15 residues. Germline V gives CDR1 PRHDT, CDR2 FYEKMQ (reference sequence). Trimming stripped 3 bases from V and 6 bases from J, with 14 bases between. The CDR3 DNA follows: TGTGCCAGCAGCTTGTCGCAGGGCTTCGCCGGGGAGCTGTTTTTT. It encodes CASSLSQGFAGELFF.

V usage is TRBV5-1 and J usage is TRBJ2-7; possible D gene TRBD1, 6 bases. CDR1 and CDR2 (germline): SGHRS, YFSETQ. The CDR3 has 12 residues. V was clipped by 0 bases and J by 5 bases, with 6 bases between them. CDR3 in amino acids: CASSLGQDEQYF. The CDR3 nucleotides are TGCGCCAGCAGCTTGGGACAGGACGAGCAGTACTTC.

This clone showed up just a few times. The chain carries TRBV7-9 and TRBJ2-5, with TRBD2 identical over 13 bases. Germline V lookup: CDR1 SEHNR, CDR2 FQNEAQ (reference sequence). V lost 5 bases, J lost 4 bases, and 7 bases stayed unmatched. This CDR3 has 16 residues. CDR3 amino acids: CASSARTSGSGETQYF. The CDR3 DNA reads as TGTGCCAGCAGCGCCAGGACTAGCGGGAGTGGAGAGACCCAGTACTTC.

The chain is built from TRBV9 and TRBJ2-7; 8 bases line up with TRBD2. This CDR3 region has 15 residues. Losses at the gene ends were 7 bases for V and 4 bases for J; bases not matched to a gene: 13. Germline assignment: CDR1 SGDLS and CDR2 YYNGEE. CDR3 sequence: CASSPSSGSWYEQYF. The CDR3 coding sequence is TGTGCCAGCTCTCCTTCGAGCGGGAGTTGGTACGAGCAGTACTTC.

For the CDR3, the DNA is TGTGCCAGTAGTTTGGGACTAGCGGACGAGCAGTTCTTC. It yields the protein CASSLGLADEQFF. This sequence joins TRBV19 and TRBJ2-1; 11 nucleotides line up with TRBD2. The germline V gene encodes CDR1 LNHDA and CDR2 SQIVND (reference sequence). This CDR3 comprises 13 residues. V shed 5 bases, J shed 10 bases, and the junction held 4 bases outside the gene matches. Filled out from reference TRBV19 and TRBJ2-1, the complete variable domain reads DGGITQSPKYLFRKEGQNVTLSCEQNLNHDAMYWYRQDPGQGLRLIYYSQIVNDFQKGDIAEGYSVSREKKESFPLTVTSAQKNPTAFYLCASSLGLADEQFFGPGTRLTVL.

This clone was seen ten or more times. The CDR3 region has the DNA TGCGCCAGTGGGACTAGCGGATACAATGAGCAGTTCTTC. This sequence encodes CASGTSGYNEQFF. The chain has TRBV5-1 and TRBJ2-1, with 11 bases identical to TRBD2. The CDR3 spans 13 residues. The J segment lost 4 bases and the V segment lost 8 bases, leaving 2 bases of the junction unmatched. The germline V gene encodes CDR1 SGHRS and CDR2 YFSETQ.

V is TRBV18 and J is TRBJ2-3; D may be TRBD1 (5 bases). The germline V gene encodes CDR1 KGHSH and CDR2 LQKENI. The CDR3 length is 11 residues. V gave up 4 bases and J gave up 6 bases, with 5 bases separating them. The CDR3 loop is CASSQGDTQYF. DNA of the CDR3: TGTGCCAGCTCACAGGGGGATACGCAGTATTTT. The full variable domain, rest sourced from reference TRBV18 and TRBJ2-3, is NAGVMQNPRHLVRRRGQEARLRCSPMKGHSHVYWYRQLPEEGLKFMVYLQKENIIDESGMPKERFSAEFPKEGPSILRIQQVVRGDSAAYFCASSQGDTQYFGPGTRLTVL.

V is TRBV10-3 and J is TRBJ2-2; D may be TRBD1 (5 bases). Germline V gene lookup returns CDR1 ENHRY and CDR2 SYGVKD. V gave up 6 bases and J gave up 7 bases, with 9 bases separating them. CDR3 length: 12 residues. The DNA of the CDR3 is TGTGCCATCAGAGAACAGGACGGGGAGCTGTTTTTT. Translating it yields CAIREQDGELFF.